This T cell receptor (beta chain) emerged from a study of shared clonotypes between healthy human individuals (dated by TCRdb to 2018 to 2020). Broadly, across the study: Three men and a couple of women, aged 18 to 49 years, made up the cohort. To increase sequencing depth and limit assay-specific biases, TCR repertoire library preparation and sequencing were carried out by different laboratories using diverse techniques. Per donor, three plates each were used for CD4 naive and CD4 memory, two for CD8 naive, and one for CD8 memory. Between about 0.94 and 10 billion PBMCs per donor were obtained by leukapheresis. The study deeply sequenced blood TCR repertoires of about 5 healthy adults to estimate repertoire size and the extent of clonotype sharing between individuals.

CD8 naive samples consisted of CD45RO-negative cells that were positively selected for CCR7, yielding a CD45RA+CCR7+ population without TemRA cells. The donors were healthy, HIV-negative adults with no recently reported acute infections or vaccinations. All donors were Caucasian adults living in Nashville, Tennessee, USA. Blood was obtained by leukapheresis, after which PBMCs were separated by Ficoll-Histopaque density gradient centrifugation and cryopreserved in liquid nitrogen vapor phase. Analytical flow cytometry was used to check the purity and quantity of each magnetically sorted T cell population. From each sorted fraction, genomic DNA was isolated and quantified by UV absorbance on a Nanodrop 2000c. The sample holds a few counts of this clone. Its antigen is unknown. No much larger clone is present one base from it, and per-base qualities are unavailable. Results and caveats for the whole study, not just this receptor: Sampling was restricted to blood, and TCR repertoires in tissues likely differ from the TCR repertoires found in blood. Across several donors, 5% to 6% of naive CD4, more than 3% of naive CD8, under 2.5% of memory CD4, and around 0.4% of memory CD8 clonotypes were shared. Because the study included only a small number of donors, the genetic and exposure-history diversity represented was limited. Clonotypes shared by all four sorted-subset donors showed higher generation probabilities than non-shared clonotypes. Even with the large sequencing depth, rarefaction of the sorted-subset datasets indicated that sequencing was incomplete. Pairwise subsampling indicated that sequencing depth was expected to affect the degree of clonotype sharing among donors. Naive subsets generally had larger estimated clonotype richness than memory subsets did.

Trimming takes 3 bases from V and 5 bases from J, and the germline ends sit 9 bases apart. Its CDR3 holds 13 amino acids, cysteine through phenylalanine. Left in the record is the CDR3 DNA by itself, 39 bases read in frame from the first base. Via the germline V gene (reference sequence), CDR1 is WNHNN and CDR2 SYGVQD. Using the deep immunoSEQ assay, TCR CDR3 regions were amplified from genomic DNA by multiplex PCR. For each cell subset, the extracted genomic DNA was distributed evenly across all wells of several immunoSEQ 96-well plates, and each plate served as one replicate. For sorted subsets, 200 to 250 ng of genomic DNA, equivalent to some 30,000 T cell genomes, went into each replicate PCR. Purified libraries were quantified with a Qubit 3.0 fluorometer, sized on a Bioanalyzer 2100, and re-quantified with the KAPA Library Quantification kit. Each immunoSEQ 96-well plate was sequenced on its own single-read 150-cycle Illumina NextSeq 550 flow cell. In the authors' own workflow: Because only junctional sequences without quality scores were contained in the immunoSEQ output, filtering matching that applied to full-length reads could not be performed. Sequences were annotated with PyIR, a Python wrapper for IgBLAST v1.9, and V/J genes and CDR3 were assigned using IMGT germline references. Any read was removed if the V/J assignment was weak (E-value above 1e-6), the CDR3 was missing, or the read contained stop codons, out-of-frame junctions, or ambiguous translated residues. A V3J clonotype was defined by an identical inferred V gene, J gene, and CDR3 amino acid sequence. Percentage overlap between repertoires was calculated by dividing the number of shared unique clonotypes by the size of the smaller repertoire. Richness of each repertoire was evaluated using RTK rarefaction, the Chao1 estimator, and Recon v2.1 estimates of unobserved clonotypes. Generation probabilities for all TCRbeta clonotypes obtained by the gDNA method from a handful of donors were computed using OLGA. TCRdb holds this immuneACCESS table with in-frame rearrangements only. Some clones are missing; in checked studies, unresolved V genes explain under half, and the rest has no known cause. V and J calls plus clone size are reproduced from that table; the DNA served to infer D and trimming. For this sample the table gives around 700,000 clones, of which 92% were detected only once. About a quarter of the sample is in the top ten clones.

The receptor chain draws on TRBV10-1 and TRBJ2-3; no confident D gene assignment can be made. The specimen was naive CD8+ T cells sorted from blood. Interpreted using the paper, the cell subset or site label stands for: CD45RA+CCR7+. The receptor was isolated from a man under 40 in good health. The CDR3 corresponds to CASSERVEDTQYF. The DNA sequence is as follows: TGCGCCAGCAGTGAAAGGGTGGAAGATACGCAGTATTTT.